This TCR beta chain appears in the sequencing data of a study of CD8+ T cells in alopecia areata. As concerns this clone: The antigen is undetermined.

Broader study findings: Clonality was higher in lesional than normal scalp, especially in alopecia totalis/universalis.

The germline V gene has CDR1 MGHDK and CDR2 SYGVNS. The trim removed 4 bases at V and 2 bases at J, leaving 10 bases unmatched. This CDR3 contains 17 residues. Treatment here: oral pan-JAK inhibitor, 5-10 mg twice daily. Sequencing templates came from extracted RNA that was reverse transcribed into cDNA. TCRdb keeps only in-frame clones here, not all; method: immunoSEQ multiplex PCR. The sample has some 190,000 clones; about 47% are singletons. Material: CD8+ T cells sorted from blood, obtained around week 54, from a patient treated with tofacitinib. V gene TRBV25-1 combines with J gene TRBJ2-2, with 7 bases identical to TRBD2. This sequence originates from a human donor with alopecia areata. The chain's CDR3 is CASSGSGLVGNTGELFF. The CDR3 DNA reads TGTGCCAGCAGTGGCTCCGGACTAGTGGGTAACACCGGGGAGCTGTTTTTT. The complete variable domain, with remaining parts taken from reference TRBV25-1 and TRBJ2-2, reads EADIYQTPRYLVIGTGKKITLECSQTMGHDKMYWYQQDPGMELHLIHYSYGVNSTEKGDLSSESTVSRIRTEHFPLTLESARPSHTSQYLCASSGSGLVGNTGELFFGEGSRLTVL.